The entry below gives a single T cell receptor (beta chain) sequence along with its context. Its antigen is as yet unknown. The TCR beta CDR3 regions underwent amplification using RNA transcripts as the source. HTBI primers were employed in a first-round RT-PCR of the TCR CDR3. TCRdb processed the multiplex PCR reads anew with MiXCR; each CDR3 protein has one entry. The sample has roughly 560,000 distinct CDR3 sequences; over 12% are singletons. Active moderate-to-severe ophthalmopathy, Clinical Activity Score at least 3, NOSPECS at least 4, under 3 months' duration. Every diagnosis used clinical symptoms, serum thyroxine and TRAb, thyroid ultrasound and orbital computed tomography. The PBMCs studied were ones that came from around 10 ml fresh peripheral blood. This sample is drawn from a study of T cells in Graves' hyperthyroidism and ophthalmopathy. Trimming left V 7 bases short and J 2 bases short, with 15 bases between. Germline assignment: CDR1 SGHAT and CDR2 FQNNGV. This CDR3 is 14 amino acids long.

Study-level results: Progression to ophthalmopathy was predicted a median of about 6.6 months early.

The sample taken for sequencing was blood. The TCR sequence derives from a woman in her thirties or forties with Graves' ophthalmopathy. This chain joins TRBV11-2 and TRBJ2-7; D is ambiguous. The CDR3 spells CASTLLGPTYEQYF. CDR3 in DNA: TGTGCCAGCACCCTACTCGGGCCGACCTACGAGCAGTACTTC.